A selection of T cell receptor beta chains follows, all from one sample in a study of CD4 T cells in relation to SARS-CoV-2 and coronaviruses. The method was immunoSEQ multiplex PCR; TCRdb's version includes in-frame clones alone and lacks a portion of them. The data show under 30,000 clones, with nearly 80% seen just once and 20% to 25% held by the top ten. The antigens of these receptors remain unknown. The sample was CD4+ T cells from PBMCs, cultured in vitro. These receptor sequences come from a human donor in good health. The CDR3 runs from the conserved cysteine through the conserved F or W. D genes are given only for firm matches. The size entry is marked missing in some rows and otherwise reads once, few, many or a size class.

V gene	clone size	J gene	D gene	CDR3 DNA	CDR3 protein
TRBV19	-	TRBJ1-4	TRBD1	TGTGCCAGTAGTAGGGGACAGTTAACGGAAAAACTGTTTTTT	CASSRGQLTEKLFF
TRBV25-1	-	TRBJ2-3	-	TGTGCCAGCAGTGAACCCCGAGGTAGGATTGGGACAGATACGCAGTATTTT	CASSEPRGRIGTDTQYF
TRBV7-9	-	TRBJ1-2	TRBD1	TGTGCCAGCAGCGGGACAGTGACTAACTATGGCTACACCTTC	CASSGTVTNYGYTF
TRBV4-2	-	TRBJ1-5	-	TGTGCCAGCAGCCAAGAGGAGGGGTATAGCAATCAGCCCCAGCATTTT	CASSQEEGYSNQPQHF
TRBV3-1/TRBV3-2	-	TRBJ2-4	TRBD2	TGTGCCAGCAGCCAAGATTCCCTAGCGGGAACTTGGAATCTAGCCAAAAACATTCAGTACTTC	CASSQDSLAGTWNLAKNIQYF
TRBV3-1/TRBV3-2	-	TRBJ2-5	TRBD2	TGTGCCAGCAGCCCAGCGGGGGTCGAGACCCAGTACTTC	CASSPAGVETQYF
TRBV19	few	TRBJ1-2	TRBD1	TGTGCCAGTAGTTCAGGACAGGGGGCTAACTATGGCTACACCTTC	CASSSGQGANYGYTF
TRBV19	-	TRBJ2-2	-	TGTGCCAGTAGTATCCAGACTATAGGCGGGGAGCTGTTTTTT	CASSIQTIGGELFF
TRBV5-5	-	TRBJ2-3	-	TGTGCCAGCAGCTTTCTCCCGTCCACAGATACGCAGTATTTT	CASSFLPSTDTQYF
TRBV7-9	few	TRBJ2-4	-	TGTGCCAGCTCCGACCGCTACTCGGCCAAAAACATTCAGTACTTC	CASSDRYSAKNIQYF
TRBV11-3	-	TRBJ2-3	TRBD2	TGTGCCAGCAGCCGAGGACTAGCGGGAGGGCTATCAGATACGCAGTATTTT	CASSRGLAGGLSDTQYF
TRBV29-1	-	TRBJ1-3	-	TGCAGCGTTGGGGCCAGCTCTGGAAACACCATATATTTT	CSVGASSGNTIYF
TRBV5-4	-	TRBJ2-2	TRBD2	TGTGCCACCGAACGGCGGGGGGGTCCAACTAACACCGGGGAGCTGTTTTTT	CATERRGGPTNTGELFF
TRBV24-1	-	TRBJ2-7	-	TGTGCCAAGGTACTCAGAGAGGGCAGCTACGAGCAGTACTTC	CAKVLREGSYEQYF
TRBV11-2	-	TRBJ1-4	-	TGTGCCAGCAGCTTATTTGGGGGCGTTAGGGAAAAACTGTTTTTT	CASSLFGGVREKLFF
TRBV19	-	TRBJ2-7	-	TGTGCCAGTAGTCGCGAGACACCCACGCCATCCTACGAGCAGTACTTC	CASSRETPTPSYEQYF
TRBV3-1/TRBV3-2	-	TRBJ1-6	TRBD1	TGTGCCAGCAGCCAACGCCAGACAGGGAACAATTCACCCCTCCACTTT	CASSQRQTGNNSPLHF
TRBV11-2	-	TRBJ2-6	TRBD1	TGTGCCAGCAGCTTCCTACAGGGGTCTGGGGCCAACGTCCTGACTTTC	CASSFLQGSGANVLTF
TRBV4-3	-	TRBJ2-7	-	TGCGCCAGCAGCCAAGGCAACAGGGAAGGCGAGCAGTACTTC	CASSQGNREGEQYF
TRBV5-1	-	TRBJ2-3	-	TGCGCCAGCAGCTTCCGGGGGGCAGGAGATACGCAGTATTTT	CASSFRGAGDTQYF
TRBV3-1/TRBV3-2	-	TRBJ2-3	-	TGTGCCAGCAGCCAAGATCACGGTAGAAGGGCAGATACGCAGTATTTT	CASSQDHGRRADTQYF
TRBV13	-	TRBJ2-1	TRBD2	TGTGCCAGCAGCCGGTCTTCGTCCGGTAGCGGGGGGAGCTCCTACAATGAGCAGTTCTTC	CASSRSSSGSGGSSYNEQFF
TRBV24-1	-	TRBJ2-7	-	TGTGCCACCAGTGATTCGAACGGGGACGAGCAGTACTTC	CATSDSNGDEQYF
TRBV5-1	few	TRBJ2-7	-	TGCGCCAGCCCTATAGACGTTCCCGACTCCTACGAGCAGTACTTC	CASPIDVPDSYEQYF
TRBV9	-	TRBJ2-3	TRBD2	TGTGCCAGCAGCCCCCCCGGACTAGCGGGACGAGATACGCAGTATTTT	CASSPPGLAGRDTQYF
TRBV4-1	-	TRBJ1-2	-	TGCGCCAGCAGCCAAGGGGGGAGGGGGAGGAGCGGTAATGGCTACACCTTC	CASSQGGRGRSGNGYTF
TRBV4-3	-	TRBJ1-6	-	TGCGCCAGCAGCCAAGATTATGGGGTTTCACCCCTCCACTTT	CASSQDYGVSPLHF
TRBV24-1	once	TRBJ2-3	-	TGTGCCACCAAAGGGAATCTGAAACAGATAAGCACAGATACGCAGTATTTT	CATKGNLKQISTDTQYF
TRBV6-5	-	TRBJ2-5	TRBD2	TGTGCCAGCAGGAAAGGGGAGGGCCTCCAAGAGACCCAGTACTTC	CASRKGEGLQETQYF
TRBV3-1/TRBV3-2	-	TRBJ1-1	-	TGTGCCAGCAGCCAAGAGGGACACCCCAGGACTGAAGCTTTCTTT	CASSQEGHPRTEAFF
TRBV3-1/TRBV3-2	-	TRBJ2-3	TRBD2	TGTGCCAGCAGCCTACCGGGACTAGATCCGGCAGATACGCAGTATTTT	CASSLPGLDPADTQYF
TRBV6-1	-	TRBJ2-7	TRBD1	TGTGCCAGCAGTGAATTCTGGCGACAGGGGATGGAGCAGTACTTC	CASSEFWRQGMEQYF
TRBV18	-	TRBJ2-7	TRBD1	TGTGCCAGCTCACCACGGGACAGGGCCTACGAGCAGTACTTC	CASSPRDRAYEQYF
TRBV4-3	few	TRBJ2-5	TRBD1	TGCGCCAGCAGCGCGGGTCCGACAGGGGCCCAGTACTTC	CASSAGPTGAQYF
TRBV9	-	TRBJ2-2	-	TGTGCCAGCTCTCAGGAATCAGCGAACACCGGGGAGCTGTTTTTT	CASSQESANTGELFF
TRBV4-3	-	TRBJ2-3	TRBD2	TGCGCCAGCAGCCAAGAGACTAGCGAGGTCGCAGATACGCAGTATTTT	CASSQETSEVADTQYF
TRBV6-2/TRBV6-3	-	TRBJ2-1	TRBD2	TGTGCCAGCAGTTACGGTTCCCTAGCGGGAAATCTAAAGATCTTC	CASSYGSLAGNLKIF
TRBV7-9	-	TRBJ1-2	TRBD1	TGTGCCAGCAGCTGGGGGGGACAGGGGACGATCTACTATGGCTACACCTTC	CASSWGGQGTIYYGYTF
TRBV4-2	few	TRBJ1-1	-	TGTGCCAGCAGCCAAGTGGAGAGGGCAACAGAAGCTTTCTTT	CASSQVERATEAFF
TRBV19	-	TRBJ1-1	-	TGTGCCAGTAGTACCCAGGCGGTGAACACTGAAGCTTTCTTT	CASSTQAVNTEAFF
TRBV7-2	-	TRBJ1-3	-	TGTGCCAGCAGCTTCGGACTATCTGGAAACACCATATATTTT	CASSFGLSGNTIYF